The 14 T cell receptor beta chains below all came from one sample that was sequenced in a study of blood T cell repertoires in COVID-19. Assay used: immunoSEQ multiplex PCR; TCRdb lists only in-frame clones, some missing. The sample records around 300,000 clones, 85% being singletons. Sequenced material: peripheral blood. These receptors all stem from a human donor in a cohort sampled during active COVID-19.

This sequence joins TRBV28 and TRBJ2-2; no firm D call. The V end lost 1 base, the J end lost 1 base, and 4 bases lay between the germline ends. Germline values: CDR1 MDHEN, CDR2 SYDVKM. The CDR3 runs 14 residues. CDR3 coding DNA: TGTGCCAGCAGTTTATTAGTGAACACCGGGGAGCTGTTTTTT. It encodes CASSLLVNTGELFF. Variable domain in full (rest from reference TRBV28 and TRBJ2-2): DVKVTQSSRYLVKRTGEKVFLECVQDMDHENMFWYRQDPGLGLRLIYFSYDVKMKEKGDIPEGYSVSREKKERFSLILESASTNQTSMYLCASSLLVNTGELFFGEGSRLTVL.

V gene TRBV20-1 combines with J gene TRBJ1-6, with unresolved D. The V gene lost 3 bases and the J gene lost 8 bases, with 11 bases spanning the gap. This CDR3 is built from 13 residues. Germline V gene lookup returns CDR1 DFQATT and CDR2 SNEGSKA (reference sequence). CDR3 residues: CSASSGKHSPLHF. CDR3 bases: TGCAGTGCTAGTTCGGGTAAACATTCACCCCTCCACTTT.

The rearrangement links TRBV30 to TRBJ1-2; 7 positions match TRBD1. The junction had 15 bases not matched to a gene; V was cut back by 5 bases and J by 0 bases. CDR1 is GTSNPN, CDR2 SVGIG, per germline (reference sequence). The CDR3 contains 17 residues. Here the CDR3 DNA reads TGTGCCTGGGGAAAGTCCCGGGACAGTGGGACTAACTATGGCTACACCTTC. It codes for CAWGKSRDSGTNYGYTF.

The rearrangement joins TRBV24-1 to TRBJ1-5; TRBD1 matches at 11 bases. J was trimmed by 0 bases and V by 5 bases; bases with no gene match: 5. The CDR3 loop spans 17 amino acids. CDR1 and CDR2 (germline): KGHDR, SFDVKD. This CDR3 is CATSGTGGSHSNQPQHF. The CDR3 DNA follows: TGTGCCACCAGTGGGACAGGGGGCTCCCATAGCAATCAGCCCCAGCATTTT.

The chain combines TRBV7-3 with TRBJ1-1, with a possible D match to TRBD1 (6 bases). V was clipped by 4 bases and J by 8 bases, with 17 bases between them. Germline V gene data show CDR1 as SGHTA and CDR2 as FQGTGA. The CDR3 runs 14 residues. CDR3 region: CASSYRADSLEAFF. The CDR3 region has the DNA TGTGCCAGCAGCTATAGGGCGGACAGTCTCGAAGCTTTCTTT.

The chain couples TRBV7-6 to TRBJ1-1; D gene ambiguous. The CDR3 spans 15 residues. Germline V lookup: CDR1 SGHVS, CDR2 FNYEAQ. V dropped 1 base and J dropped 1 base, with 10 bases sitting between them. CDR3 residues: CASSLGDTWNTEAFF. For the CDR3, the DNA is TGTGCCAGCAGCTTAGGAGACACCTGGAACACTGAAGCTTTCTTT.

The chain employs TRBV5-1 and TRBJ2-2; D not certain. CDR3 length: 12 amino acids. Trimming stripped 3 bases from V and 4 bases from J, with 4 bases between. Germline V gives CDR1 SGHRS, CDR2 YFSETQ. DNA for the CDR3: TGCGCCAGCAGCTACATCACCGGGGAGCTGTTTTTT. Translation: CASSYITGELFF.

For the CDR3, the DNA is TGCAGCGTGCAGAAAGGAGGAGGGTGGGAGCAGTACTTC. Translation: CSVQKGGGWEQYF. This chain links TRBV29-1 with TRBJ2-7; weak D call: TRBD2 (6 bases). Trimming took off 6 bases at V and 7 bases at J, with 19 bases between the two ends. The CDR3 has 13 amino acids. Germline CDR1 and CDR2: SQVTM and ANQGSEA.

This clone was recorded a few times. The J gene is TRBJ2-1, the V gene TRBV2; weak D call: TRBD2 (5 bases). V was trimmed by 6 bases and J by 8 bases, leaving 23 bases between them. The V gene's germline CDR1 is SNHLY and CDR2 FYNNEI. The CDR3 is 16 amino acids. Here the CDR3 DNA reads TGTGCCAGCAGCGTCGTTACTAGTATCAGGCGGGATGAGCAGTTCTTC. Protein sequence: CASSVVTSIRRDEQFF. The full variable domain, in which reference TRBV2 and TRBJ2-1 provide the parts outside the CDR3, is EPEVTQTPSHQVTQMGQEVILRCVPISNHLYFYWYRQILGQKVEFLVSFYNNEISEKSEIFDDQFSVERPDGSNFTLKIRSTKLEDSAMYFCASSVVTSIRRDEQFFGPGTRLTVL.

The V call is TRBV5-4, the J call TRBJ1-4; 10 positions match TRBD1. Germline loops: CDR1 SGHNT, CDR2 YYREEE (reference sequence). This CDR3 contains 16 residues. V gave up 4 bases and J gave up 0 bases; unmatched junction bases: 3. DNA of the CDR3: TGTGCCAGCAGCATTGGACAGGGGGCAACTAATGAAAAACTGTTTTTT. It encodes CASSIGQGATNEKLFF.

The V gene is TRBV5-1, the J gene TRBJ1-2; 8 bases agree with TRBD1. Per the germline V gene, CDR1 is SGHRS and CDR2 is YFSETQ. The V segment lost 4 bases and the J segment 1 base; nucleotides outside the gene matches: 12. CDR3 length: 17 residues. The CDR3 is CASSSTGTGIVNYGYTF. The CDR3 DNA reads TGCGCCAGCAGCAGCACCGGGACAGGAATCGTTAACTATGGCTACACCTTC.

This chain connects TRBV6-5 to TRBJ1-1, with D tentatively TRBD1 (6 bases). The germline V and J ends were trimmed by 5 bases and 1 base, with 11 bases remaining between them. The CDR3 is 14 residues long. Germline-derived CDR1 and CDR2 are MNHEY and SVGAGI. The CDR3 region is CASSPGQRNTEAFF. The CDR3 DNA reads TGTGCCAGCAGTCCGGGACAACGGAACACTGAAGCTTTCTTT.

V usage is TRBV6-4 and J usage is TRBJ1-1; D unclear. The CDR3 has 14 amino acids. Germline CDR1 reads MRHNA; CDR2 reads SNTAGT. V was shortened by 3 bases and J by 3 bases, with 11 bases between the two germline ends. The CDR3, as DNA: TGTGCCAGCAGTGAGAGGGTTTGGGACACTGAAGCTTTCTTT. Its protein product is CASSERVWDTEAFF.

The chain links TRBV12-3 or TRBV12-4 to TRBJ2-4; D ambiguous. V lost 1 base and J lost 11, with 6 bases in between. This CDR3 comprises 11 residues. This CDR3 is CASSLGALQYF. CDR3 sequence (DNA): TGTGCCAGCAGTTTAGGGGCACTTCAGTACTTC.